This TCR beta chain was sequenced during a study of T cell repertoires in cytomegalovirus infection. Whole-study context: It can be stated that public TCR beta signatures indicated CMV infection as well as a matching HLA type.

The CDR3 sequence is 15 residues long. Deletions cut 5 bases from V and 5 bases from J, with 18 bases between. TCRdb re-called the reads through MiXCR, storing one row per CDR3 protein. The sample has some 700,000 distinct CDR3 sequences; approximately 40% are singletons. This clonotype showed up just a few times. Antigen unknown. General study points: CMV carriers having the relevant HLA were flagged by cumulative public TCR beta family frequency. HLA-C-restricted CMV clonotypes gave the most frequent clonotype in two of eight donors.

The TCR originated in a human donor in good health (CMV status not recorded). Some clones in this sample may be carry-over from other donors' samples. Sequenced input: PBMCs. V gene TRBV12-3 or TRBV12-4 combines with J gene TRBJ2-5, with D perhaps matching TRBD2 (5 bases). The CDR3 nucleotides read TGTGCCAGCAGTCTTTTGGGAGCGTTAGAGGAGACCCAGTACTTC. It yields the protein CASSLLGALEETQYF.